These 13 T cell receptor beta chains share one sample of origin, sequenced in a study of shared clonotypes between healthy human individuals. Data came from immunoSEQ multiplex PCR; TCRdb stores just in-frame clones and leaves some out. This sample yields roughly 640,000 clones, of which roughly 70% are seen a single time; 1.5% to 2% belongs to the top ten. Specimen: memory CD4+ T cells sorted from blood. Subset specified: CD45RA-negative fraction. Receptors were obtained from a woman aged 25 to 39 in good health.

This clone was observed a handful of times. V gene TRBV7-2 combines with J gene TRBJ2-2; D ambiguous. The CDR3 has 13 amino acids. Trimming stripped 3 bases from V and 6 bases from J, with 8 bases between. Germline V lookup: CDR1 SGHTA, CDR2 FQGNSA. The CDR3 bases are TGTGCCAGCAGCTTTATTTTCCCCGGGGAGCTGTTTTTT. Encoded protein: CASSFIFPGELFF.

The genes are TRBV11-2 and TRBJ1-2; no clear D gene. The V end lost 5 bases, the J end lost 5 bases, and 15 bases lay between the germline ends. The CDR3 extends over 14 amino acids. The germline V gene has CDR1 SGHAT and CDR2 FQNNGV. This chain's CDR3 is CASSHLLPPYGYTF. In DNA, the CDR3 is TGTGCCAGCAGCCACCTACTCCCGCCTTATGGCTACACCTTC.

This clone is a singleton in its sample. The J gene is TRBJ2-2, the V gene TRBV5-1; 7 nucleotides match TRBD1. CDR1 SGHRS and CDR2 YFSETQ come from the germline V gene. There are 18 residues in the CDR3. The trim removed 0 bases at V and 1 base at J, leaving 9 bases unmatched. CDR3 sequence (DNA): TGCGCCAGCAGCTTGGGCGGCAGGGGGATCGGGAACACCGGGGAGCTGTTTTTT. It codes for CASSLGGRGIGNTGELFF. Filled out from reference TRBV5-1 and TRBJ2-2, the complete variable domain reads KAGVTQTPRYLIKTRGQQVTLSCSPISGHRSVSWYQQTPGQGLQFLFEYFSETQRNKGNFPGRFSGRQFSNSRSEMNVSTLELGDSALYLCASSLGGRGIGNTGELFFGEGSRLTVL.

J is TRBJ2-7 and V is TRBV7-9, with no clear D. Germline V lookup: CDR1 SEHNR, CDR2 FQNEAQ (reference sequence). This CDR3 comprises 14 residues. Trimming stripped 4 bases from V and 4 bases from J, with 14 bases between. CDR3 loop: CASSSPSRSYEQYF. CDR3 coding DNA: TGTGCCAGCAGCTCCCCCTCCCGGAGTTACGAGCAGTACTTC.

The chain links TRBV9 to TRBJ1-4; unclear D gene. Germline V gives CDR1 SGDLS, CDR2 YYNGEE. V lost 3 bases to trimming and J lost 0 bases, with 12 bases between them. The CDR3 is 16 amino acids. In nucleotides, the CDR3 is TGTGCCAGCAGCGACGGTCTGGAAGCAACTAATGAAAAACTGTTTTTT. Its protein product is CASSDGLEATNEKLFF.

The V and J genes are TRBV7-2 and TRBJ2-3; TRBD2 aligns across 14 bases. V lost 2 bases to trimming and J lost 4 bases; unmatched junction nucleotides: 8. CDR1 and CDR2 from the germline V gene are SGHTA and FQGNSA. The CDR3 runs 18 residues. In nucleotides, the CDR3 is TGTGCCAGCAGCTTAAGGGTCGGACTAGCGGGAGGTGCAGATACGCAGTATTTT. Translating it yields CASSLRVGLAGGADTQYF. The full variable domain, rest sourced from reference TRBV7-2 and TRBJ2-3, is GAGVSQSPSNKVTEKGKDVELRCDPISGHTALYWYRQSLGQGLEFLIYFQGNSAPDKSGLPSDRFSAERTGGSVSTLTIQRTQQEDSAVYLCASSLRVGLAGGADTQYFGPGTRLTVL.

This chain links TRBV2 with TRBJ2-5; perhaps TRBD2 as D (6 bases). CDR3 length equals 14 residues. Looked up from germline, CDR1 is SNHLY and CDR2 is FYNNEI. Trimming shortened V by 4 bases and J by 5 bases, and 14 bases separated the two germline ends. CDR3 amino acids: CASSGGLRRETQYF. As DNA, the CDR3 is TGTGCCAGCAGTGGGGGACTCAGAAGGGAGACCCAGTACTTC.

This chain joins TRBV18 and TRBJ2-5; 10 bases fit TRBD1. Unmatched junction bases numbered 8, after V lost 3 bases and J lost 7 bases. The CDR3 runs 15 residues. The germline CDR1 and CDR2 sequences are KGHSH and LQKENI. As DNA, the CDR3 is TGTGCCAGCTCACCTGCCGGACAGGGGGTAGTGACCCAGTACTTC. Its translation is CASSPAGQGVVTQYF. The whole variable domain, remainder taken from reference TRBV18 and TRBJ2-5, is NAGVMQNPRHLVRRRGQEARLRCSPMKGHSHVYWYRQLPEEGLKFMVYLQKENIIDESGMPKERFSAEFPKEGPSILRIQQVVRGDSAAYFCASSPAGQGVVTQYFGPGTRLLVL.

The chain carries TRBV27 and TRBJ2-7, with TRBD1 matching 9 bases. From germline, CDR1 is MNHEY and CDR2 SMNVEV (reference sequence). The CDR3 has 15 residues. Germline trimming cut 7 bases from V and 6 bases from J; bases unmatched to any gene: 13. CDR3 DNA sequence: TGTGCCAGCAATTCCTTGACAGGGGGAAGCTCCGAGCAGTACTTC. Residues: CASNSLTGGSSEQYF.

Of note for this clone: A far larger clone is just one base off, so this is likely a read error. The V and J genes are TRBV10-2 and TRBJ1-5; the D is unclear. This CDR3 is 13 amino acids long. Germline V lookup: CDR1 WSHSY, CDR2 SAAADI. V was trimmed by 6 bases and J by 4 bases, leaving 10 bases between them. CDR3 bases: TGCGCCAGCAGCACGGACGGGAATCAGCCCCAGCATTTT. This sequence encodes CASSTDGNQPQHF.

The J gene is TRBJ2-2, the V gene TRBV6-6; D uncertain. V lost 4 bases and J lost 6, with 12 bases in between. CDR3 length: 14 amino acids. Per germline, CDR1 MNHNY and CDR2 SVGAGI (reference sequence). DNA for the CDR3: TGTGCCAGCAGTTTAGGGTATTCCGCCGGGGAGCTGTTTTTT. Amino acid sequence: CASSLGYSAGELFF.

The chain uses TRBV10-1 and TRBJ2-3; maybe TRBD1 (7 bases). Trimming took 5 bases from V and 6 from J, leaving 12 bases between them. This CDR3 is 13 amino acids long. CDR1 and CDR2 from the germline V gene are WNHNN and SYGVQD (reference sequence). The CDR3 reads CASSPGGSDTQYF. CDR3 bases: TGCGCCAGCAGTCCAGGGGGGTCCGATACGCAGTATTTT.

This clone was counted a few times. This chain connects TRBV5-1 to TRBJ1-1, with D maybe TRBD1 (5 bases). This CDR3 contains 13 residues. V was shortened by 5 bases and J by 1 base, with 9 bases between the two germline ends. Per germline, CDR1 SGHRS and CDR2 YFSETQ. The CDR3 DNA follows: TGCGCCAGCAGGGAGGGACGGAACACTGAAGCTTTCTTT. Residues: CASREGRNTEAFF.